This passage covers 13 T cell receptor beta chains from one sample sequenced in a study of CD8 T cells in Susac syndrome. An input of 0.5 to 1 ug of RNA was subjected to reverse transcription using random hexamers. MiXCR, run by TCRdb on the immunoSEQ multiplex PCR reads, gives a single entry per CDR3 protein. The data show 170,000 or so distinct CDR3 sequences, with around 96% seen just once and around 0.13% held by the top ten. Input material: CD4+ T cells from PBMCs. These receptors all stem from a human donor with Susac syndrome.

The chain combines TRBV5-6 with TRBJ2-4; D is perhaps TRBD1 or TRBD2 (7 bases each). In germline, CDR1 is SGHDT, CDR2 YYEEEE. The CDR3 length is 13 residues. V gave up 4 bases and J gave up 9 bases, with 14 bases separating them. DNA of the CDR3: TGTGCCAGCAGCCACAGGGGCGGGGGCATTCAGTACTTC. Its translation is CASSHRGGGIQYF.

The chain links TRBV5-1 to TRBJ2-7; 12 bases fit TRBD2. The ends lost 0 bases at V and 7 bases at J; junction bases unmatched: 8. The germline V gene encodes CDR1 SGHRS and CDR2 YFSETQ. The CDR3 is 16 amino acids. In DNA form, the CDR3 reads TGCGCCAGCAGCTTGGACGGACTAGCGGGAACTCAGGAGCAGTACTTC. Translated, it gives CASSLDGLAGTQEQYF.

This CDR3 is CASSVGGGGGYGYTF. The CDR3 DNA follows: TGTGCCAGCAGCGTAGGGGGAGGGGGGGGCTATGGCTACACCTTC. This sequence joins TRBV9 and TRBJ1-2, with D possibly matching TRBD1 (6 bases). Trimming stripped 0 bases from V and 4 bases from J, with 13 bases between. The CDR3 loop spans 15 amino acids. Germline values: CDR1 SGDLS, CDR2 YYNGEE.

The V call is TRBV6-6, the J call TRBJ2-3; unclear D gene. V lost 3 bases and J 4 bases, leaving 8 bases between the germline ends. The length of the CDR3 is 13 residues. CDR1 is MNHNY, CDR2 SVGAGI, per germline (reference sequence). Here the CDR3 reads CASSYRAPDTQYF. The CDR3 coding sequence is TGTGCCAGCAGTTATCGAGCTCCAGATACGCAGTATTTT.

The V call is TRBV28, the J call TRBJ2-1; no firm D call. The germline V and J ends were trimmed by 8 bases and 4 bases, with 12 bases remaining between them. The CDR3 length is 13 residues. Germline lookup yields CDR1 MDHEN and CDR2 SYDVKM. CDR3 sequence reads: CASGYYLYNEQFF. The CDR3, as DNA: TGTGCCAGCGGTTACTACCTGTACAATGAGCAGTTCTTC.

This clonotype was found once. V and J are TRBV28 and TRBJ2-6; D is uncertain. The germline gives CDR1 MDHEN, CDR2 SYDVKM. V gave up 5 bases and J gave up 4 bases, with 9 bases separating them. The CDR3 length is 14 residues. DNA for the CDR3: TGTGCCAGCAGTCTGATGGGGGGGGCCAACGTCCTGACTTTC. Translated: CASSLMGGANVLTF.

The V call is TRBV19, the J call TRBJ1-2, with D possibly TRBD1 on 5 matching bases. The V end lost 6 bases, the J end lost 4 bases, and 12 bases lay between the germline ends. CDR3 size: 13 residues. Germline V gene data show CDR1 as LNHDA and CDR2 as SQIVND (reference sequence). CDR3 loop: CASSYRDLYGYTF. The CDR3 region has the DNA TGTGCCAGTAGCTACCGGGACCTCTATGGCTACACCTTC.

V gene TRBV4-3 combines with J gene TRBJ2-5, with D unclear. The CDR3 has 15 amino acids. Trimming took off 1 base at V and 5 bases at J, with 14 bases between the two ends. Germline assignment: CDR1 LGHNA and CDR2 YSLEER. The CDR3: CASSQVARAGETQYF. The DNA of the CDR3 is TGCGCCAGCAGCCAAGTTGCTCGGGCCGGGGAGACCCAGTACTTC.

This clonotype showed up just once. The V call is TRBV30, the J call TRBJ2-2; D possibly corresponds to TRBD2 (7 bases). This CDR3 has 14 amino acids. Deletions cut 6 bases from V and 5 bases from J, with 16 bases between. From germline, CDR1 is GTSNPN and CDR2 SVGIG (reference sequence). The CDR3 region has the DNA TGTGCCTGCCGGTCGGGGGGCTGGACCGGGGAGCTGTTTTTT. It is translated as CACRSGGWTGELFF.

This clonotype showed up just a few times. The chain employs TRBV20-1 and TRBJ1-5; D possibly corresponds to TRBD1 (5 bases). This CDR3 has 13 residues. Looked up from germline, CDR1 is DFQATT and CDR2 is SNEGSKA (reference sequence). The V end was cut by 3 bases, the J end by 2 bases, with 8 bases between. CDR3 protein: CSARGPGNQPQHF. CDR3 DNA: TGCAGTGCTAGGGGGCCGGGCAATCAGCCCCAGCATTTT.

This chain uses TRBV29-1 with TRBJ2-6, with D perhaps being TRBD1 or TRBD2 (5 bases each). V lost 0 bases and J lost 2, with 8 bases in between. The CDR3 is 15 amino acids. CDR1 is SQVTM and CDR2 is ANQGSEA in the germline V gene. The CDR3 coding sequence is TGCAGCGTTGAAGATTGGGGGACTGGGGCCAACGTCCTGACTTTC. Amino acid sequence: CSVEDWGTGANVLTF.

This chain joins TRBV7-8 and TRBJ1-1; weak D call: TRBD1 (5 bases). Germline values: CDR1 SGHVS, CDR2 FQNEAQ. The CDR3 totals 15 residues. The V and J ends lost 3 bases and 3 bases respectively, with 14 bases between them. CDR3 bases: TGTGCCAGCAGCTTGGCACAGGTGAGGGACACTGAAGCTTTCTTT. Its protein product is CASSLAQVRDTEAFF.

CDR3 bases: TGTGCCAGCAGCCTTGGATGGGAGGTTGCGGAGACCCAGTACTTC. This sequence encodes CASSLGWEVAETQYF. The V and J genes are TRBV3-1 and TRBJ2-5; TRBD2 might be the D (6 bases). V lost 4 bases to trimming and J lost 5 bases, with 17 bases between them. This CDR3 has 15 residues. CDR1 is LGHDT, CDR2 YNNKEL, per germline (reference sequence).